This record covers a single T cell receptor (beta chain). Antigen unknown. The length of the CDR3 is 15 residues. Between the trimmed V and J ends, which lost 3 bases and 4 bases, there was a span of 13 bases. Germline CDR1 is SGHRS and CDR2 is YFSETQ. The data derive from a study of T-cell reconstitution after alpha-beta-depleted transplantation in children. Study results and limitations: Fresh T-cell production supplied most of the T-cell counts and diversity seen one year after transplant. About two months after transplant, alpha-beta T cells reportedly came from several hundred expanded graft clones. Certain patients had high TCRbeta diversity at day 60, and it came from recipient T cells and thymic progenitors that survived.

The authors prepared the TCRbeta library with unique molecular identifiers. MiXCR was run by TCRdb on the PCR reads, yielding one entry per CDR3 protein. The sample carries about 610,000 distinct CDR3 sequences, over 20% recorded once. The genes are TRBV5-1 and TRBJ1-4, with D tentatively TRBD1 (5 bases). The sample here was PBMCs, taken before TCRalphabeta/CD19-depleted stem cell transplant. The receptor was isolated from a boy under two years old with Wiskott-Aldrich syndrome, due to receive a stem cell transplant. The CDR3, as DNA: TGCGCCAGCAGCTCGACAGCGACAATTAATGAAAAACTGTTTTTT. This encodes CASSSTATINEKLFF.